A selection of T cell receptor beta chains follows, all from one sample in a study of T cell responses to AZD1222 COVID-19 vaccine. Clones were read by immunoSEQ multiplex PCR, and TCRdb kept only the in-frame ones, dropping some. The sample has about 150,000 clones, 92% seen once. The material was peripheral blood, obtained 28 days after the second AZD1222 dose. Every receptor here comes from an adult who received the AZD1222 COVID-19 vaccine. CDR3s include the opening cysteine and the closing phenylalanine or tryptophan. The order of the fields is J gene, V gene, D gene, clone size, CDR3 DNA, CDR3 protein. The D gene is left open where the match is weak. Clone size, where shown, is once, few, many, or a class for clones that have expanded.

TRBJ2-7 TRBV2 TRBD1 . TGTGCCAGCAGTGAAACCCCCCTGGACAGGGGTCAGTACGAGCAGTACTTC CASSETPLDRGQYEQYF
TRBJ2-1 TRBV6-5 . . TGTGCCAGCAGTTACTCGGGTAATGAGCAGTTCTTC CASSYSGNEQFF
TRBJ2-7 TRBV5-1 TRBD2 . TGCGCCAGCAGCTTGGGGACTAGCGGGACCTACGAGCAGTACTTC CASSLGTSGTYEQYF
TRBJ2-7 TRBV27 TRBD2 . TGTGCCAGCAGTCAACTCCGGGAGGTTAACTACGAGCAGTACTTC CASSQLREVNYEQYF
TRBJ1-5 TRBV27 . once TGTGCCAGCAGTTTCTCACAGGAGGGAGGCAATCAGCCCCAGCATTTT CASSFSQEGGNQPQHF
TRBJ2-3 TRBV7-9 . . TGTGCCAGCAGCTTCGGGTCAGCGACTAGCACAGATACGCAGTATTTT CASSFGSATSTDTQYF
TRBJ2-2 TRBV6-2/TRBV6-3 . . TGTGCCAGCAGTATACAGGGTCCTGGGGAGCTGTTTTTT CASSIQGPGELFF
TRBJ1-4 TRBV19 . . TGTGCCAGTAACAGTGATGGTGGCAGGGGAGGTGAAAAACTGTTTTTT CASNSDGGRGGEKLFF
TRBJ1-2 TRBV3-1/TRBV3-2 . . TGTGCCAGCAGCCAAAATACTGTATCTAACTATGGCTACACCTTC CASSQNTVSNYGYTF
TRBJ2-7 TRBV11-3 TRBD1 . TGTGCCAGCAGTGTAGGTTGGGACAGTTCCTACGAGCAGTACTTC CASSVGWDSSYEQYF
TRBJ1-2 TRBV3-1/TRBV3-2 . few TGTGCCAGCAGCCAAGATCTGCAGGAGGGAAGGGGCTACACCTTC CASSQDLQEGRGYTF
TRBJ1-1 TRBV4-3 . once TGCGCCAGCAGCCTTTGGGCGGGCCTTATGAACACTGAAGCTTTCTTT CASSLWAGLMNTEAFF
TRBJ1-5 TRBV19 . . TGTGCCAGTAGAGTCTCTCGGGCCCGTCAGCCCCAGCATTTT CASRVSRARQPQHF
TRBJ2-3 TRBV4-1 . . TGCGCCAGCAGTGGTGGGGGGGCAGGGTTTTCAGATACGCAGTATTTT CASSGGGAGFSDTQYF
TRBJ2-1 TRBV3-1/TRBV3-2 TRBD2 . TGTGCCAGCAGCCAAGAGGGCGGGAGGGAGCAGTTCTTC CASSQEGGREQFF
TRBJ2-3 TRBV28 TRBD2 . TGTGCCAGCAGTTTATGGGCTAGCGGGGGCACAGATACGCAGTATTTT CASSLWASGGTDTQYF
TRBJ1-2 TRBV5-6 . once TGTGCCAGCAGCGGCAGGGTTATGGGGAACTATGGCTACACCTTC CASSGRVMGNYGYTF
TRBJ2-7 TRBV9 . once TGTGCCAGCAGCGTAGGTCTCGGAAACTACGAGCAGTACTTC CASSVGLGNYEQYF
TRBJ2-5 TRBV2 . . TGTGCCAGCAGTGGTCAAGGGGGGGGTCAAGAGACCCAGTACTTC CASSGQGGGQETQYF
TRBJ1-1 TRBV27 . . TGTGCCAGCAGTTTTCGAACGGGAAACACTGAAGCTTTCTTT CASSFRTGNTEAFF
TRBJ1-1 TRBV7-6 . . TGTGCCAGCAGCTTACTGGACGCTTTCTTT CASSLLDAFF
TRBJ2-1 TRBV19 . . TGTGCCAGTAGTCCAATTGGGACTTTGATGGACTACAATGAGCAGTTCTTC CASSPIGTLMDYNEQFF
TRBJ1-5 TRBV28 TRBD1 . TGTGCCAGCAGTTTATTACCAGGGGGCTCAAGCCAGCCCCAGCATTTT CASSLLPGGSSQPQHF
TRBJ1-4 TRBV10-3 . . TGTGCCACCACGCTAGGGGCTAATGAAAAACTGTTTTTT CATTLGANEKLFF
TRBJ2-7 TRBV4-1 . . TGCGCCAGCAGCCAAGATCTAGTAGGACTAAGCTCCTACGAGCAGTACTTC CASSQDLVGLSSYEQYF
TRBJ1-4 TRBV3-1/TRBV3-2 TRBD1 once TGTGCCAGCAGCCAGGCCACAGGGGGGCCTAATGAAAAACTGTTTTTT CASSQATGGPNEKLFF
TRBJ2-1 TRBV11-2 . . TGTGCCAGCAGCCCAATCCTTACAGGGAAATCCTACAATGAGCAGTTCTTC CASSPILTGKSYNEQFF
TRBJ2-7 TRBV4-1 . . TGCGCCAGCAGCGACCAAGGACTAGAGCAGTACTTC CASSDQGLEQYF
TRBJ1-5 TRBV6-5 . . TGTGCCAGCAGTTACAACGCGGATAGCAATCAGCCCCAGCATTTT CASSYNADSNQPQHF
TRBJ1-1 TRBV29-1 . . TGCAGCGTTGAACACAGGGTAGGCACTGAAGCTTTCTTT CSVEHRVGTEAFF
TRBJ1-6 TRBV5-5 . . TGTGCCAGCAGCTTACGCCCAGTAAATTCACCCCTCCACTTT CASSLRPVNSPLHF
TRBJ1-1 TRBV12-3/TRBV12-4 . . TGTGCCAGCAGTTTAGCAGCGAACACTGAAGCTTTCTTT CASSLAANTEAFF
TRBJ1-2 TRBV7-9 TRBD1 . TGTGCCAGCAGCCTCGGACAGGGGGGAGGTGGCTACACCTTC CASSLGQGGGGYTF
TRBJ1-6 TRBV2 . . TGTGCCAGCAGTGAAGAGGGGGGCGCAGATTCACCCCTCCACTTT CASSEEGGADSPLHF
TRBJ2-2 TRBV11-2 TRBD1 few TGTGCCAGCAGCTCTCCGGGACAGTTCACCGGGGAGCTGTTTTTT CASSSPGQFTGELFF
TRBJ2-1 TRBV6-6 TRBD2 . TGTGCCAGCAGTTACTCGAGCCTAGCGGGCAATGAGCAGTTCTTC CASSYSSLAGNEQFF
TRBJ2-4 TRBV7-9 . . TGTGCCAGCAGCTTAGTAGGGGGGGACAAAAACATTCAGTACTTC CASSLVGGDKNIQYF
TRBJ1-6 TRBV5-1 TRBD1 . TGCGCCAGCCAATTGACAGGGGGGCATTCACCCCTCCACTTT CASQLTGGHSPLHF